The 9 T cell receptor beta chains listed next were all sequenced from one sample in a study of blood T cell repertoires in COVID-19. Some clones are missing from TCRdb's copy, which holds only in-frame ones; the method was immunoSEQ multiplex PCR. The repertoire holds about 71,000 clones, with about 80% as singletons. The specimen was peripheral blood. These receptors originate from a woman at least 80 years old with acute or convalescent COVID-19.

This chain links TRBV2 with TRBJ1-5, with D maybe TRBD1 (5 bases). CDR1 and CDR2 (germline): SNHLY, FYNNEI. The V gene lost 6 bases and the J gene lost 5 bases, with 17 bases spanning the gap. This CDR3 spans 15 amino acids. The CDR3 region has the DNA TGTGCCAGCAGGGGAATCCAGGGATGGGATCAGCCCCAGCATTTT. Encoded protein: CASRGIQGWDQPQHF.

The gene calls are TRBV2 and TRBJ2-3; D is unresolved. The germline V and J ends were trimmed by 9 bases and 4 bases, with 8 bases remaining between them. Germline CDR1 and CDR2: SNHLY and FYNNEI. The CDR3 is 11 residues long. The CDR3 bases are TGTGCCAGTAAGAGGTCAGATACGCAGTATTTT. It yields the protein CASKRSDTQYF. The complete variable domain, with remaining parts taken from reference TRBV2 and TRBJ2-3, reads EPEVTQTPSHQVTQMGQEVILRCVPISNHLYFYWYRQILGQKVEFLVSFYNNEISEKSEIFDDQFSVERPDGSNFTLKIRSTKLEDSAMYFCASKRSDTQYFGPGTRLTVL.

CDR3 sequence reads: CATSAGLAGKNIQYF. CDR3 coding DNA: TGTGCCACCAGTGCAGGACTAGCGGGCAAAAACATTCAGTACTTC. The chain is built from TRBV24-1 and TRBJ2-4; TRBD2 matches at 11 bases. Germline V gene sequence: CDR1 KGHDR, CDR2 SFDVKD. With 5 bases clipped from V and 3 bases from J, the junction kept 2 bases outside the gene matches. CDR3 length: 15 amino acids.

The chain joins TRBV6-5 to TRBJ1-1; the D gene is possibly TRBD1 (6 bases). The germline V and J ends were trimmed by 8 bases and 9 bases, with 19 bases remaining between them. The CDR3 totals 13 residues. CDR1 is MNHEY and CDR2 is SVGAGI in the germline V gene. CDR3 coding DNA: TGTGCCAGCTCCCTTGACAGGAGCTTCAAAGCTTTCTTT. Its protein product is CASSLDRSFKAFF.

V and J are TRBV19 and TRBJ2-7, with 10 bases matching TRBD1. With V trimmed by 7 bases and J by 0 bases, 6 bases remained unmatched. The CDR3 extends over 15 amino acids. The germline CDR1 and CDR2 sequences are LNHDA and SQIVND (reference sequence). The CDR3 loop is CASTPGTGVSYEQYF. The CDR3 region has the DNA TGTGCCAGTACCCCCGGGACAGGGGTCTCCTACGAGCAGTACTTC.

The gene calls are TRBV7-6 and TRBJ2-3; possibly TRBD1 for D (6 bases). V lost 1 base and J 1 base, leaving 12 bases between the germline ends. CDR3 length: 16 residues. Germline CDR1 is SGHVS and CDR2 is FNYEAQ. CDR3 DNA: TGTGCCAGCAGCTTAGAGTTCAGGGGTGGCACAGATACGCAGTATTTT. Protein product: CASSLEFRGGTDTQYF.

This chain links TRBV16 with TRBJ2-5; 8 bases match TRBD2. CDR3 length equals 16 residues. Trimming at V came to 0 bases and at J to 4 bases, leaving 7 bases not matched to a gene. CDR1 and CDR2 from the germline V gene are KGHSY and FQNENV. The CDR3 coding sequence is TGTGCCAGCAGCCAATCGCTCAGCGGGAGTACAGAGACCCAGTACTTC. Its translation: CASSQSLSGSTETQYF.

The chain combines TRBV5-5 with TRBJ2-7; perhaps TRBD1 as D (6 bases). This CDR3 is 13 amino acids long. Germline CDR1 and CDR2: SGHKS and YYEKEE (reference sequence). V shed 3 bases and J shed 5 bases, with 12 bases lying between them. The CDR3: CASSSTRGDEQYF. The CDR3 DNA reads as TGTGCCAGCAGCTCAACCAGGGGAGACGAGCAGTACTTC.

The chain links TRBV7-6 to TRBJ2-4, with 7 positions matching TRBD1. Germline loops: CDR1 SGHVS, CDR2 FNYEAQ. Trimming at V came to 4 bases and at J to 0 bases, leaving 18 bases not matched to a gene. This CDR3 contains 20 residues. CDR3: CASSYSLPFDRALAKNIQYF. The CDR3 coding sequence is TGTGCCAGCAGCTACTCCCTTCCATTCGACAGGGCTCTAGCCAAAAACATTCAGTACTTC.